This T cell receptor beta chain is from a study of response to subunit inactivated influenza vaccine (dated by TCRdb to about 2018). Looking at the study overall: Deep quantitative T cell receptor repertoire profiling was used in the study to track responses to a trivalent subunit inactivated influenza vaccine.

V is shortened by 1 base, J by 0 bases, and the region joining them spans 7 bases. Measured from the cysteine to the phenylalanine, the CDR3 is 14 residues long. The retained sequence is limited to the CDR3, 42 bases, with the frame set at the first base. The germline V gene (reference sequence) specifies DFQATT as CDR1 and SNEGSKA as CDR2. Library prep was done by RT-PCR. Sequencing used an Illumina HiSeq 2500. TCRdb reprocessed the public reads (quality trimming at Q25 with fastp, clone calling with MiXCR) and kept in-frame beta chains. When rows share a CDR3 protein, they turn into one entry using the most common DNA and genes. The sample includes about 620,000 distinct CDR3 sequences, with roughly 10% observed a single time. The ten largest clones capture roughly a tenth of the sample. This clonotype was detected only a few times. What antigen it recognizes has not been identified. No clone much larger than this one lies a single base away; base qualities are absent.

What the research found in general, with its limitations: It was suggested by the authors that each seasonal influenza vaccination may recruit only a limited number of new T cells.

The sequence came from a man aged 50 or older who received an inactivated influenza vaccine. Donor details come from another sample of the same person, matched by shared clones. The source was PBMCs from blood, collected on the day of vaccination. Here the chain combines TRBV20-1 and TRBJ2-1; a tentative D call is TRBD2 (5 bases match). The CDR3 amino acid sequence is: CSARAGSSYNEQFF. The DNA sequence is as follows: TGCAGTGCTAGAGCGGGGAGCTCCTACAATGAGCAGTTCTTC.